These 15 T cell receptor beta chains originate from one sample sequenced in a study of cytomegalovirus exposure and HLA in healthy donors. PCR used 60 Vbeta primers and 13 Jbeta primers. Method: immunoSEQ multiplex PCR; TCRdb's copy keeps in-frame clones and lacks some. Of around 120,000 clones detected, 80% appear once; the ten largest clones hold more than 8%. Source material: PBMCs. These receptors were taken from a female donor in good health and CMV-seropositive.

The V call is TRBV6-4, the J call TRBJ2-1; TRBD2 aligns across 14 bases. Per germline, CDR1 MRHNA and CDR2 SNTAGT. Trimming cost V 6 bases and J 2 bases; bases outside gene matches: 18. The CDR3 extends over 21 amino acids. CDR3 DNA sequence: TGTGCCAGCAGCGACCGAGTTCCCGGGACTAGCGGGGGACCAACCTACAATGAGCAGTTCTTC. Residues: CASSDRVPGTSGGPTYNEQFF.

J is TRBJ2-7 and V is TRBV6-6; the match to TRBD2 covers 10 bases. The CDR3 runs 14 residues. CDR1 is MNHNY, CDR2 SVGAGI, per germline (reference sequence). V trimming: 6 bases; J trimming: 2 bases; junction bases outside the gene matches: 4. The CDR3 region has the DNA TGTGCCAGCAGGAAAAGCGGGGGGGCCTACGAGCAGTACTTC. It encodes CASRKSGGAYEQYF.

The chain carries TRBV30 and TRBJ1-1; D not certain. Germline loops: CDR1 GTSNPN, CDR2 SVGIG (reference sequence). The V and J ends lost 0 bases and 4 bases respectively, with 18 bases between them. The CDR3 extends over 16 amino acids. Here the CDR3 DNA reads TGTGCCTGGAGTGTACGGGGAAGCTCTATGGGCACTGAAGCTTTCTTT. Amino acid sequence: CAWSVRGSSMGTEAFF.

This clone was seen only once. This chain uses TRBV7-2 with TRBJ2-7; the match to TRBD1 covers 11 bases. The V and J ends lost 1 base and 13 bases, in that order; junction bases with no gene match: 6. The V gene's germline CDR1 is SGHTA and CDR2 FQGNSA. The CDR3 length is 13 residues. The CDR3 spells CASSLVGTGGDYF. The CDR3 bases are TGTGCCAGCAGCTTAGTCGGGACAGGGGGGGATTACTTC.

This rearrangement joins TRBV6-6 to TRBJ2-3, with D possibly TRBD2 on 6 matching bases. The CDR3 length is 13 residues. Germline V gives CDR1 MNHNY, CDR2 SVGAGI (reference sequence). The V end was cut by 8 bases, the J end by 2 bases, with 11 bases between. The CDR3 region has the DNA TGTGCCAGCGCCGGACTAATCACAGATACGCAGTATTTT. Its protein is CASAGLITDTQYF.

V gene TRBV9 combines with J gene TRBJ2-4; 10 nucleotides agree with TRBD2. The junction had 10 bases not matched to a gene; V was cut back by 0 bases and J by 7 bases. CDR3 size: 17 residues. Germline V gene lookup returns CDR1 SGDLS and CDR2 YYNGEE. The CDR3 bases are TGTGCCAGCAGCGTAGTAGGTAGCGGGGGGAGTAGGAACATTCAGTACTTC. Its protein is CASSVVGSGGSRNIQYF.

This rearrangement joins TRBV19 to TRBJ1-2; D uncertain. The CDR3 runs 14 residues. V lost 5 bases, J lost 4 bases, and 14 bases lay in between. Germline V lookup: CDR1 LNHDA, CDR2 SQIVND (reference sequence). The CDR3 DNA reads TGTGCCAGTAGTCTCGGAGCGACTCTCTATGGCTACACCTTC. This gives the protein CASSLGATLYGYTF.

This clone has only a few counts. The chain links TRBV30 to TRBJ1-4; a weak D match, TRBD1 (6 bases). Germline loops: CDR1 GTSNPN, CDR2 SVGIG (reference sequence). The CDR3 covers 16 residues. The V gene lost 8 bases and the J gene lost 0 bases, with 19 bases spanning the gap. CDR3: CARGGGNTSTNEKLFF. The CDR3 coding sequence is TGTGCCCGAGGCGGGGGCAACACGTCAACTAATGAAAAACTGTTTTTT.

The CDR3 sequence: CASSSRSGGDNEQFF. Written as DNA, the CDR3 is TGCGCCAGCAGCTCCCGTAGCGGGGGGGATAATGAGCAGTTCTTC. The rearrangement joins TRBV5-1 to TRBJ2-1, with 11 bases that match TRBD2. Germline loops: CDR1 SGHRS, CDR2 YFSETQ. The CDR3 loop spans 15 amino acids. Germline trimming cut 3 bases from V and 7 bases from J; bases unmatched to any gene: 6.

This chain uses TRBV4-3 with TRBJ1-6, with TRBD1 identical over 7 bases. V was pared by 1 base and J by 10 bases, with 7 bases of the junction left unmatched. This CDR3 contains 15 residues. The germline gives CDR1 LGHNA, CDR2 YSLEER. CDR3: CASSQGRGDHSPLHF. As DNA, the CDR3 is TGCGCCAGCAGCCAAGGCAGGGGGGACCACTCACCCCTCCACTTT.

This rearrangement joins TRBV30 to TRBJ1-2; possibly TRBD1 for D (5 bases). Between the trimmed V and J ends, which lost 0 bases and 7 bases, there was a span of 21 bases. Germline lookup yields CDR1 GTSNPN and CDR2 SVGIG (reference sequence). The CDR3 covers 16 residues. Written as DNA, the CDR3 is TGTGCCTGGAGTGTAGACCAGACAGCCTTACTAAGTGGCTACACCTTC. It translates to CAWSVDQTALLSGYTF. The full variable domain, with the rest looked up from reference TRBV30 and TRBJ1-2, is SQTIHQWPATLVQPVGSPLSLECTVEGTSNPNLYWYRQAAGRGLQLLFYSVGIGQISSEVPQNLSASRPQDRQFILSSKKLLLSDSGFYLCAWSVDQTALLSGYTFGSGTRLTVV.

The CDR3 nucleotides read TGTGCCATCAGTGACGCACAGGGGGCAGTTGGGGCCAACGTCCTGACTTTC. It codes for CAISDAQGAVGANVLTF. V and J are TRBV10-3 and TRBJ2-6; 9 bases are shared with TRBD1. V gave up 3 bases and J gave up 3 bases; unmatched junction bases: 6. CDR1 is ENHRY, CDR2 SYGVKD, per germline. The CDR3 consists of 17 residues.

Only one count was recorded for this clone. The J gene is TRBJ1-1, the V gene TRBV7-2, with 8 nucleotides matching TRBD1. This CDR3 has 14 amino acids. With V trimmed by 5 bases and J by 5 bases, 7 bases remained unmatched. Germline CDR1 SGHTA, CDR2 FQGNSA. The CDR3 loop reads CASSITGGRTEAFF. In DNA form, the CDR3 reads TGTGCCAGCAGCATCACAGGGGGAAGGACTGAAGCTTTCTTT.

The chain uses TRBV7-2 and TRBJ2-5; 16 positions agree with TRBD2. CDR3 size: 18 residues. Germline CDR1 is SGHTA and CDR2 is FQGNSA. Trimming removed 5 bases from V and 4 bases from J; junction bases left unmatched: 10. In nucleotides, the CDR3 is TGTGCCAGCAGCCCAGGGACTAGCGGGGGGGCCTTAGGAGAGACCCAGTACTTC. Protein product: CASSPGTSGGALGETQYF.

V and J are TRBV19 and TRBJ1-1; a possible D gene is TRBD1 (6 bases). There are 14 residues in the CDR3. V was clipped by 4 bases and J by 10 bases, with 19 bases between them. Germline CDR1 LNHDA, CDR2 SQIVND (reference sequence). The CDR3 sequence: CASSRNREGLGAFF. The DNA of the CDR3 is TGTGCCAGTAGTAGGAACAGGGAGGGTTTGGGAGCTTTCTTT. Supplemented by reference TRBV19 and TRBJ1-1, the full variable domain reads DGGITQSPKYLFRKEGQNVTLSCEQNLNHDAMYWYRQDPGQGLRLIYYSQIVNDFQKGDIAEGYSVSREKKESFPLTVTSAQKNPTAFYLCASSRNREGLGAFFGQGTRLTVV.